Listed here is a single T cell receptor (beta chain). Antigen: not known. The data are from a study of graft-versus-host responses after intestinal transplantation. Study-level information: Recipients received multivisceral, liver-intestinal, or isolated intestinal transplants.

Assay: immunoSEQ multiplex PCR; the TCRdb copy retains only in-frame clones and omits some. The sample carries 85,000 to 100,000 clones, around 90% recorded once. General study findings and limits: GvH clones were found in recipient marrow; some appeared first in ileum or blood.

The CDR3 loop spans 13 amino acids. Germline V gene lookup returns CDR1 MDHEN and CDR2 SYDVKM. V was trimmed by 10 bases and J by 6 bases, leaving 19 bases between them. The origin of this receptor is a human donor who received an intestinal transplant. The source was unstimulated CD4+ T cells sorted from spleen or lymph node cells, collected before intestinal transplant. The rearrangement joins TRBV28 to TRBJ2-7, with a weak D call TRBD2 (6 bases). This CDR3 is CATRLSRDFEQYF. The CDR3 bases are TGTGCCACCCGATTAAGCCGGGACTTCGAGCAGTACTTC. The variable domain in full, with the rest retrieved from reference TRBV28 and TRBJ2-7, is DVKVTQSSRYLVKRTGEKVFLECVQDMDHENMFWYRQDPGLGLRLIYFSYDVKMKEKGDIPEGYSVSREKKERFSLILESASTNQTSMYLCATRLSRDFEQYFGPGTRLTVT.